The present T cell receptor beta chain was sequenced within a study of regulatory T cells in long-lasting Graves disease. Study-level findings and limits: Those with persistent Graves' had less TCR diversity than newly diagnosed patients.

Time point indicated: newly diagnosed GD, antithyroid drugs for less than 3 months. Making the TCR library involved RNA that had been extracted from PBMCs. Trimming stripped 0 bases from V and 6 bases from J, with 9 bases between. The CDR3 extends over 14 amino acids. This clonotype has at least ten counts. Antigen specificity is unknown. Sequencing libraries for TCR beta were prepared with iRepertoire HTBI primers and Arm-PCR of CDR3 regions. From the multiplex PCR reads, TCRdb called clonotypes with MiXCR, one entry per CDR3 protein. The top ten clones hold around a sixth of a sample with over 350,000 distinct CDR3 sequences, less than 15% of them seen once. The same sample was also studied in work on T cells in Graves' hyperthyroidism and ophthalmopathy. That study reports: An absence of ophthalmopathy progression within 18 months meant stable Graves' hyperthyroidism. TCR CDR3 underwent first-round RT-PCR with the HTBI primer set. Ophthalmopathy was predicted by the model a median of around 5.9 months ahead of onset.

The V and J genes are TRBV12-3 or TRBV12-4 and TRBJ1-5; no clear D gene. The TCR sequence derives from a woman aged 50 to 60 with Graves disease. The specimen comprised peripheral blood mononuclear cells (PBMCs), sampled at new diagnosis, from a patient treated with antithyroid drugs. This chain's CDR3 is CASSLAGSIQPQHF. For the CDR3, the DNA is TGTGCCAGCAGTTTAGCTGGTTCCATTCAGCCCCAGCATTTT.